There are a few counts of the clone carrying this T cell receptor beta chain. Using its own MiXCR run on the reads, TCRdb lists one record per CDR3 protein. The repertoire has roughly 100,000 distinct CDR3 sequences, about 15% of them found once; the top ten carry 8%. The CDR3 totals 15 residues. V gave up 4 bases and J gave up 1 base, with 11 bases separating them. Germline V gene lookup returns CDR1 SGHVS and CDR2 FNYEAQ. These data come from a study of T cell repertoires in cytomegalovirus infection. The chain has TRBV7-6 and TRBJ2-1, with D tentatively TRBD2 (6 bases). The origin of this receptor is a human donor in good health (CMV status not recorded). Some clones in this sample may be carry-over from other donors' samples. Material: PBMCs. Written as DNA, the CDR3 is TGTGCCAGCAGCTGGGGGGACTCTTCCTACAATGAGCAGTTCTTC. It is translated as CASSWGDSSYNEQFF.